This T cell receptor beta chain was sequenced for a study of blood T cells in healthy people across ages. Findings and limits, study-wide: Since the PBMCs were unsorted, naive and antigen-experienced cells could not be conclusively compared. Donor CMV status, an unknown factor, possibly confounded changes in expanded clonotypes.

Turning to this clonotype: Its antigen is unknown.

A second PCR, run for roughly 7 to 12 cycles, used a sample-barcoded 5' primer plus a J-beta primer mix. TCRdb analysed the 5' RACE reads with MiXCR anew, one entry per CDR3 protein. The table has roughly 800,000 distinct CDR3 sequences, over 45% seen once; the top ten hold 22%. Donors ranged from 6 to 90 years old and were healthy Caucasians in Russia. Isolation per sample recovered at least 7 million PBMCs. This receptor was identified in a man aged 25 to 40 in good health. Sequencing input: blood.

As DNA, the CDR3 is TGTGCCAGCAGGAAAGACAGGGACGGTGTAGGGCAGTTCTTC. Its protein product is CASRKDRDGVGQFF. The chain couples TRBV6-6 to TRBJ2-1; 7 nucleotides agree with TRBD1. V trimming: 6 bases; J trimming: 12 bases; junction bases outside the gene matches: 14. The V gene's germline CDR1 is MNHNY and CDR2 SVGAGI (reference sequence). The CDR3 contains 14 residues.